One and the same sample provided the 16 T cell receptor beta chains below, sequenced in a study of T-cell memory formation after mild COVID-19. TCRdb passed the 5' RACE reads through MiXCR, listing each CDR3 protein once. Here the sample spans approximately 240,000 distinct CDR3 sequences, approximately 16% being singletons. Sequenced material: PBMCs or a T cell subset sorted from them (not recorded which). Every receptor here comes from a man between 18 and 29 years old who had mild COVID-19 (a few samples of this study predate the infection). Cell type and time point are not known.

J is TRBJ2-2 and V is TRBV19; 10 bases are shared with TRBD1. The V and J ends lost 8 bases and 6 bases, in that order; junction bases with no gene match: 9. The germline CDR1 and CDR2 sequences are LNHDA and SQIVND (reference sequence). CDR3 length: 15 amino acids. Written as DNA, the CDR3 is TGTGCCAGTTGGACAGGGGGTTTGGGGGCCGGGGAGCTGTTTTTT. As protein: CASWTGGLGAGELFF.

The CDR3 nucleotides are TGTGCCAGCAGCTCCCCGAGGGGGAGTGCCTACAATGAGCAGTTCTTC. This translates into CASSSPRGSAYNEQFF. The chain carries TRBV6-5 and TRBJ2-1; tentatively, D is TRBD1 (6 bases). This CDR3 comprises 16 residues. V shed 6 bases and J shed 2 bases, with 17 bases lying between them. CDR1 MNHEY and CDR2 SVGAGI come from the germline V gene.

The gene calls are TRBV20-1 and TRBJ2-7, with a weak D call TRBD1 (6 bases). The CDR3 totals 13 residues. Germline V gene lookup returns CDR1 DFQATT and CDR2 SNEGSKA (reference sequence). The CDR3 here is CSVRQDPSSEQYV. As DNA, the CDR3 is TGCAGTGTCAGACAGGATCCCTCCTCCGAGCAGTACGTC.

CDR3 DNA sequence: TGTGCCAGCAGTAACCACGGCGGGGAAGAGACCCAGTACTTC. It yields the protein CASSNHGGEETQYF. This chain joins TRBV6-2 or TRBV6-3 and TRBJ2-5; D perhaps matches TRBD2 (6 bases). The CDR3 is 14 residues long. V lost 5 bases to trimming and J lost 3 bases, with 13 bases between them. Germline V CDR1 and CDR2: MNHEY, SVGEGT.

This clonotype was picked up a small number of times. The rearrangement links TRBV10-3 to TRBJ2-3; maybe TRBD2 (7 bases). V was cut by 0 bases and J by 7 bases, with 11 bases left in between. The CDR3 contains 14 residues. Per germline, CDR1 ENHRY and CDR2 SYGVKD. The CDR3 DNA sequence: TGTGCCATCAGTGAGTCCGGGGGGCGATATACGCAGTATTTT. It codes for CAISESGGRYTQYF.

The chain carries TRBV19 and TRBJ1-4, with TRBD1 as a possible D gene (5 bases). V shed 3 bases and J shed 7 bases, with 9 bases lying between them. CDR1 and CDR2 (germline): LNHDA, SQIVND (reference sequence). The CDR3 extends over 13 amino acids. The CDR3 sequence: CASSIRGTEKLFF. The CDR3 DNA sequence: TGTGCCAGTAGTATCCGAGGGACTGAAAAACTGTTTTTT. Supplemented by reference TRBV19 and TRBJ1-4, the full variable domain reads DGGITQSPKYLFRKEGQNVTLSCEQNLNHDAMYWYRQDPGQGLRLIYYSQIVNDFQKGDIAEGYSVSREKKESFPLTVTSAQKNPTAFYLCASSIRGTEKLFFGSGTQLSVL.

A few counts support this clonotype. In DNA form, the CDR3 reads TGTGCCAGCAGTTACGAGGGCTCTCAGCCCCAGCATTTT. It encodes CASSYEGSQPQHF. The rearrangement links TRBV6-6 to TRBJ1-5, with D unresolved. V was trimmed by 2 bases and J by 6 bases, leaving 8 bases between them. Germline V gives CDR1 MNHNY, CDR2 SVGAGI (reference sequence). The CDR3 has 13 residues.

This clonotype was observed many times. This rearrangement joins TRBV2 to TRBJ2-5, with 11 positions matching TRBD2. With 6 bases clipped from V and 4 bases from J, the junction kept 1 base outside the gene matches. The CDR3 has 13 residues. The germline V gene encodes CDR1 SNHLY and CDR2 FYNNEI. CDR3 in DNA: TGTGCCAGCAGCGGGACTAGCGGAGAGACCCAGTACTTC. As protein: CASSGTSGETQYF.

This clonotype occurred a few times. V usage is TRBV5-1 and J usage is TRBJ2-3, with 9 positions matching TRBD2. The germline V gene encodes CDR1 SGHRS and CDR2 YFSETQ. The junction had 2 bases not matched to a gene; V was cut back by 0 bases and J by 3 bases. The CDR3 has 15 amino acids. The CDR3 region is CASSLGGGETDTQYF. CDR3 DNA sequence: TGCGCCAGCAGCTTGGGCGGGGGGGAGACAGATACGCAGTATTTT.

This clonotype has just a few counts. The rearrangement uses TRBV3-1 and TRBJ1-1; TRBD1 is a possible D gene (5 bases). The V end was cut by 1 base, the J end by 1 base, with 7 bases between. CDR1 and CDR2 (germline): LGHDT, YNNKEL (reference sequence). CDR3 size: 14 residues. CDR3 in amino acids: CASSQGRGNTEAFF. The CDR3 DNA follows: TGTGCCAGCAGCCAAGGGAGGGGGAACACTGAAGCTTTCTTT.

CDR3 DNA sequence: TGTGCCAGCTCTACGGCGGGGGCCCATCGACGATACGAGCAGTACGTC. Its protein product is CASSTAGAHRRYEQYV. The chain has TRBV28 and TRBJ2-7, with D possibly being TRBD2 (7 bases). Deletions cut 8 bases from V and 4 bases from J, with 24 bases between. The CDR3 spans 16 residues. Germline loops: CDR1 MDHEN, CDR2 SYDVKM.

This clonotype appeared a few times. This rearrangement joins TRBV5-5 to TRBJ2-1, with 8 bases fitting TRBD1. J lost 4 bases, V lost 0 bases, and 9 bases had no gene match. The germline CDR1 and CDR2 sequences are SGHKS and YYEKEE (reference sequence). The CDR3 extends over 17 amino acids. CDR3 loop: CASSLAPDRVAYNEQFF. Here the CDR3 DNA reads TGTGCCAGCAGCTTGGCCCCGGACAGGGTTGCTTACAATGAGCAGTTCTTC.

The chain joins TRBV28 to TRBJ2-1; 8 bases align to TRBD2. In germline, CDR1 is MDHEN, CDR2 SYDVKM. The CDR3 runs to 14 residues. Trimming at V came to 6 bases and at J to 6 bases, leaving 7 bases not matched to a gene. CDR3 region: CASRDGGARNEQFF. CDR3 sequence (DNA): TGTGCCAGCAGGGACGGGGGGGCCCGCAATGAGCAGTTCTTC.

This clonotype has more than one count but fewer than ten. As DNA, the CDR3 is TGCGCCAGCAGCTCGACAGGGAATAATGAAAAACTGTTTTTT. As protein: CASSSTGNNEKLFF. The chain links TRBV5-1 to TRBJ1-4; TRBD1 matches at 7 bases. Germline V lookup: CDR1 SGHRS, CDR2 YFSETQ. Germline trimming cut 3 bases from V and 4 bases from J; bases unmatched to any gene: 3. The CDR3 spans 14 residues.

The V and J genes are TRBV7-3 and TRBJ1-6; D is unclear. The length of the CDR3 is 13 residues. The germline V and J ends were trimmed by 0 bases and 8 bases, with 5 bases remaining between them. Germline V gene data show CDR1 as SGHTA and CDR2 as FQGTGA. CDR3 protein: CASSLTTDSPLHF. The CDR3 nucleotides read TGTGCCAGCAGCTTAACCACGGATTCACCCCTCCACTTT.

The genes are TRBV7-3 and TRBJ2-1; no clear D gene. CDR1 is SGHTA, CDR2 FQGTGA, per germline. Trimming took 2 bases from V and 4 from J, leaving 9 bases between them. This CDR3 has 14 residues. The CDR3 region has the DNA TGTGCCAGCAGCTTACTCTCCGGGTACAATGAGCAGTTCTTC. Translating gives CASSLLSGYNEQFF.